Below, one TCR beta chain is given with its context. No antigen is known for it. The assay was immunoSEQ multiplex PCR, and TCRdb's table has in-frame clones only and misses some. In the table there are about 130,000 clones, approximately 81% of which are singletons. In germline, CDR1 is MNHNS, CDR2 SASEGT. This CDR3 is built from 15 residues. Trimming at V came to 4 bases and at J to 4 bases, leaving 5 bases not matched to a gene. The sample belongs to a study of cytotoxic CD8 clonotypes in ibrutinib-treated CLL. On the study more broadly: The patients, roughly ten relapsed/refractory and more than 14 treatment-naive, included about 17 who were IGHV unmutated.

Findings of the study overall: There were differences in sampling times between sustained-remission and progressing patients. Clonality was higher at baseline than in age-matched healthy donors and tracked circulating CD8+ T-cell counts. Public clonotypes, rarely seen, contracted or held steady on treatment.

This receptor was identified in a human donor with chronic lymphocytic leukemia. This specimen consisted of PBMCs, obtained after 24 months of ibrutinib treatment. The rearrangement links TRBV6-1 to TRBJ2-3; 10 positions match TRBD2. The CDR3 is CASSVSGGLADTQYF. DNA of the CDR3: TGTGCCAGCAGTGTTAGCGGGGGGTTGGCAGATACGCAGTATTTT.